These 3 T cell receptor beta chains were sequenced from one sample in a study of blood T cells in healthy people across ages. The authors ran a second PCR of about 6 to 11 cycles using a sample-barcoded 5' primer and a J-beta primer mix. MiXCR, run by TCRdb on the 5' RACE reads, gives a single entry per CDR3 protein. The sample shows over 1.5 million distinct CDR3 sequences, around half of them seen only once. The sample taken for sequencing was blood. These receptor sequences come from a woman aged 35 to 49 in good health.

The CDR3 loop is CSADRGRSYGYTF. The CDR3 coding sequence is TGCAGCGCGGACAGGGGGCGTTCTTATGGCTACACCTTC. The V call is TRBV29-1, the J call TRBJ1-2; TRBD1 agrees at 11 bases. With 7 bases clipped from V and 5 bases from J, the junction kept 6 bases outside the gene matches. This CDR3 comprises 13 residues. Germline V lookup: CDR1 SQVTM, CDR2 ANQGSEA.

The chain carries TRBV6-5 and TRBJ2-3; the match to TRBD2 covers 7 bases. CDR1 is MNHEY and CDR2 is SVGAGI in the germline V gene. Trimming removed 5 bases from V and 1 base from J; junction bases left unmatched: 6. The CDR3 is made up of 15 amino acids. CDR3 in DNA: TGTGCCAGCAGTGGCCCTGCGGGAGGCACAGATACGCAGTATTTT. Amino acid sequence: CASSGPAGGTDTQYF.

The J gene is TRBJ2-5, the V gene TRBV7-2; the D gene is possibly TRBD2 (6 bases). Germline assignment: CDR1 SGHTA and CDR2 FQGNSA. V lost 1 base and J 4 bases, leaving 13 bases between the germline ends. The CDR3 has 15 amino acids. CDR3 coding DNA: TGTGCCAGCAGCTTAGAGGCGGGGCCACGAGAGACCCAGTACTTC. Translation: CASSLEAGPRETQYF. The full variable domain, rest sourced from reference TRBV7-2 and TRBJ2-5, is GAGVSQSPSNKVTEKGKDVELRCDPISGHTALYWYRQSLGQGLEFLIYFQGNSAPDKSGLPSDRFSAERTGGSVSTLTIQRTQQEDSAVYLCASSLEAGPRETQYFGPGTRLLVL.